This TCR beta chain comes out of a study of blood T cell repertoires in COVID-19. Unmatched junction bases numbered 8, after V lost 5 bases and J lost 4 bases. This CDR3 region has 15 residues. Germline V gene sequence: CDR1 WSHSY, CDR2 SAAADI. Clones were read by immunoSEQ multiplex PCR, and TCRdb kept only the in-frame ones, dropping some. The table lists about 59,000 clones, about 73% of them singletons, with about 15% in the top ten. The sample was peripheral blood. The TCR comes from a woman in her 70s with acute or convalescent COVID-19. The chain carries TRBV10-2 and TRBJ2-5; 9 nucleotides line up with TRBD1. The CDR3 bases are TGCGCCAGCAGTTCGACCGGGACAGGGCGAGAGACCCAGTACTTC. This codes for CASSSTGTGRETQYF.